This T cell receptor (beta chain) was profiled in a study of tumor-infiltrating lymphocytes in primary liver carcinoma. Looking at the study overall: Staging placed the tumors at T1-T3 N0M0, and they measured about 4.2 to 10 cm across.

In its sample, this clonotype was seen a few times. The junction shows a germline mismatch at one end, possibly a read error. This CDR3 contains 13 residues. Germline V gene lookup returns CDR1 PRHDT and CDR2 FYEKMQ (reference sequence). A constant-region primer served to make TCR beta cDNA from about 500 ng total RNA. Sequencing libraries for TCR beta derived from three nested multiplex PCR rounds that used slightly modified ARM-PCR. TRBV1-TRBV30 forward primers paired with a C-beta reverse primer were used in the first two PCR rounds, which ran about 11 cycles each. Using its own MiXCR run on the multiplex PCR reads, TCRdb lists one record per CDR3 protein. The sample holds a few hundred thousand distinct CDR3 sequences; more than 55% are singletons and the top ten take about a sixth. Unsorted whole blood yielded the blood RNA, and germline DNA was also extracted. No patient had received treatment, and all had chronic HBV infection. Roughly 4 milliliters of peripheral blood were drawn preoperatively.

The sequenced sample was peripheral blood. The J gene is TRBJ2-1, the V gene TRBV13, with D possibly being TRBD2 (6 bases). This sequence originates from a woman in her twenties or thirties with primary liver carcinoma and hepatitis B virus infection. The CDR3 sequence: CASTRDSDNEQFF. CDR3 nucleotide sequence: TGTGCCAGCACCAGGGACTCCGACAATGAGCAGTTCTTC.